The 15 T cell receptor beta chains given below trace back to one sample, sequenced in a study of T cell repertoires and HLA-DP antigens. These receptors are not linked to any known antigen. TCRdb keeps only in-frame clones here, not all; method: immunoSEQ multiplex PCR. The sample has 85,000 to 90,000 clones; roughly 86% are singletons. The specimen sequenced was CD4+ T cells from PBMCs. The receptors here all came from a man in his fifties or sixties in good health and CMV-seronegative.

The rearrangement links TRBV6-5 to TRBJ2-1, with D perhaps matching TRBD1 (5 bases). CDR1 and CDR2 (germline): MNHEY, SVGAGI. Trimming took off 6 bases at V and 4 bases at J, with 13 bases between the two ends. The CDR3 runs 14 residues. The CDR3 region has the DNA TGTGCCAGCAGCAACCGACAGAGATACAATGAGCAGTTCTTC. Amino acids: CASSNRQRYNEQFF.

J is TRBJ1-3 and V is TRBV11-2; possibly TRBD1 for D (5 bases). This CDR3 is built from 13 residues. Trimming took 4 bases from V and 7 from J, leaving 11 bases between them. From germline, CDR1 is SGHAT and CDR2 FQNNGV. CDR3 nucleotides: TGTGCCAGCAGCTCGGGACTAGGGAACACCATATATTTT. Protein: CASSSGLGNTIYF. The variable domain in full, with the rest retrieved from reference TRBV11-2 and TRBJ1-3, is EAGVAQSPRYKIIEKRQSVAFWCNPISGHATLYWYQQILGQGPKLLIQFQNNGVVDDSQLPKDRFSAERLKGVDSTLKIQPAKLEDSAVYLCASSSGLGNTIYFGEGSWLTVV.

V gene TRBV6-6 combines with J gene TRBJ1-5; TRBD1 aligns across 7 bases. Germline V CDR1 and CDR2: MNHNY, SVGAGI (reference sequence). This CDR3 is built from 15 residues. V shed 6 bases and J 1 base; nucleotides not matched to a gene: 6. CDR3 sequence (DNA): TGTGCCAGCAGAGAGGGACAGCTAAGCAATCAGCCCCAGCATTTT. This translates into CASREGQLSNQPQHF.

The rearrangement uses TRBV5-8 and TRBJ2-3, with D tentatively TRBD1 or TRBD2 (5 bases each). The CDR3 consists of 16 residues. Germline CDR1 SGHTS, CDR2 YDEGEE. With 3 bases removed from V and 6 bases from J, the gap between germline ends came to 20 bases. The CDR3 coding sequence is TGTGCCAGCAGCTCCGGGACGTCAACCCTCGCGGATACGCAGTATTTT. Translating it yields CASSSGTSTLADTQYF.

In this sample, this clone turned up a few times. The chain links TRBV2 to TRBJ1-4; TRBD1 might be the D (6 bases). CDR3 size: 18 residues. Trimming took off 6 bases at V and 0 bases at J, with 20 bases between the two ends. CDR1 is SNHLY and CDR2 is FYNNEI in the germline V gene. CDR3 residues: CASRGDSGGGATNEKLFF. The CDR3 bases are TGTGCCAGCAGGGGGGACTCCGGAGGGGGTGCAACTAATGAAAAACTGTTTTTT. The variable domain in full, with the rest retrieved from reference TRBV2 and TRBJ1-4, is EPEVTQTPSHQVTQMGQEVILRCVPISNHLYFYWYRQILGQKVEFLVSFYNNEISEKSEIFDDQFSVERPDGSNFTLKIRSTKLEDSAMYFCASRGDSGGGATNEKLFFGSGTQLSVL.

V gene TRBV5-1 combines with J gene TRBJ2-3; D is perhaps TRBD2 (6 bases). Germline V lookup: CDR1 SGHRS, CDR2 YFSETQ. The CDR3 totals 16 residues. Trimming cost V 0 bases and J 1 base, with 12 bases left between them. The CDR3 coding sequence is TGCGCCAGCAGCTTGGTACTTGGCGGGGGCACAGATACGCAGTATTTT. Encoded protein: CASSLVLGGGTDTQYF. Variable domain in full (rest from reference TRBV5-1 and TRBJ2-3): KAGVTQTPRYLIKTRGQQVTLSCSPISGHRSVSWYQQTPGQGLQFLFEYFSETQRNKGNFPGRFSGRQFSNSRSEMNVSTLELGDSALYLCASSLVLGGGTDTQYFGPGTRLTVL.

V gene TRBV5-4 combines with J gene TRBJ2-1; possible D gene TRBD2, 5 bases. CDR1 and CDR2 from the germline V gene are SGHNT and YYREEE (reference sequence). The length of the CDR3 is 11 residues. Trimming shortened V by 2 bases and J by 8 bases, and 5 bases separated the two germline ends. Here the CDR3 reads CASSLADEQFF. The DNA for the CDR3 is TGTGCCAGCAGCTTAGCGGATGAGCAGTTCTTC.

This clone was detected once. The chain is built from TRBV28 and TRBJ2-2, with a weak D call TRBD1 (6 bases). Between the trimmed V and J ends, which lost 6 bases and 4 bases, there was a span of 15 bases. The CDR3 extends over 15 amino acids. Germline assignment: CDR1 MDHEN and CDR2 SYDVKM. DNA for the CDR3: TGTGCCAGCAGCGACCTGGGACAAGCCACCGGGGAGCTGTTTTTT. Residues: CASSDLGQATGELFF.

The chain couples TRBV9 to TRBJ2-5; 12 bases line up with TRBD2. Germline V gives CDR1 SGDLS, CDR2 YYNGEE. This CDR3 spans 18 amino acids. V trimming: 0 bases; J trimming: 5 bases; junction bases outside the gene matches: 11. For the CDR3, the DNA is TGTGCCAGCAGCGTAGGTACTAGCGGGAGGAGGCTCGGGGAGACCCAGTACTTC. This gives the protein CASSVGTSGRRLGETQYF. Based on the CDR3 plus reference TRBV9 and TRBJ2-5, the full variable domain is DSGVTQTPKHLITATGQRVTLRCSPRSGDLSVYWYQQSLDQGLQFLIQYYNGEERAKGNILERFSAQQFPDLHSELNLSSLELGDSALYFCASSVGTSGRRLGETQYFGPGTRLLVL.

As to this clone: The identical CDR3 is also encoded by other nucleotide sequences in the sample. The chain combines TRBV30 with TRBJ1-5, with 7 bases identical to TRBD1. The CDR3 loop spans 15 amino acids. Trimming removed 4 bases from V and 1 base from J; junction bases left unmatched: 7. Germline CDR1 GTSNPN, CDR2 SVGIG (reference sequence). CDR3 coding DNA: TGTGCCTGGACCGAGGGGGCGCGAAGCAATCAGCCCCAGCATTTT. Translation: CAWTEGARSNQPQHF.

The chain recombines TRBV7-2 with TRBJ2-3, with D uncertain. V was cut by 1 base and J by 2 bases, with 7 bases left in between. Per the germline V gene, CDR1 is SGHTA and CDR2 is FQGNSA. CDR3 size: 14 residues. Written as DNA, the CDR3 is TGTGCCAGCAGCTTAGAGCCGTCCACAGATACGCAGTATTTT. Translation gives CASSLEPSTDTQYF.

This clone was counted a few times. The chain combines TRBV11-2 with TRBJ2-7, with 9 bases matching TRBD1. J was trimmed by 6 bases and V by 1 base; bases with no gene match: 4. This CDR3 has 14 amino acids. In germline, CDR1 is SGHAT, CDR2 FQNNGV. The DNA for the CDR3 is TGTGCCAGCAGCTTAGGGGGACAGGGAGGCGAGCAGTACTTC. This translates into CASSLGGQGGEQYF.

The sample holds a few counts of this clone. The chain links TRBV9 to TRBJ1-6, with 11 bases aligning to TRBD1. After removal of 2 bases from V and 9 bases from J, the junction contained 4 bases not matched to a gene. CDR1 is SGDLS, CDR2 YYNGEE, per germline. The CDR3 is made up of 15 amino acids. The CDR3 loop is CASSVGTGGSSPLHF. The CDR3 DNA sequence: TGTGCCAGCAGCGTCGGGACAGGGGGTAGTTCACCCCTCCACTTT.

V and J are TRBV2 and TRBJ2-4; D gene uncertain. The V gene lost 10 bases and the J gene lost 3 bases, with 16 bases spanning the gap. This CDR3 is built from 14 residues. The germline CDR1 and CDR2 sequences are SNHLY and FYNNEI. CDR3 DNA: TGTGCCACCCAGGAAGGGTACGTCAAAAACATTCAGTACTTC. It encodes CATQEGYVKNIQYF.

This clone was seen once. This chain links TRBV2 with TRBJ2-4; TRBD1 agrees at 8 bases. Germline-derived CDR1 and CDR2 are SNHLY and FYNNEI. CDR3 size: 13 residues. V dropped 10 bases and J dropped 7; count of bases not matched to a gene: 9. In nucleotides, the CDR3 is TGTGCCAAATCGGACAGGGTCGGGAACATTCAGTACTTC. This codes for CAKSDRVGNIQYF.